Following are 5 T cell receptor beta chains from one sample sequenced in a study of brain T cells in children with intractable seizures (dated by TCRdb to about 2021). The library was generated by the immunoSEQ multiplex PCR assay. Sourced from immuneACCESS, this table was stored by TCRdb with only in-frame sequences that have V and J called. A share of the clones is absent; for the studies checked, an unresolved V gene accounts for under half, and the remainder has no known explanation. The sample contains about 340,000 clones, over 85% of them found a single time. The ten largest make up approximately 5% of the sample. Reading the label with the study, this specimen's time point is: blood from clinic visit 5 months post-surgery; TSC patient then seizure free. Here the sequenced sample was peripheral blood, taken less than 6 months after surgery. The receptors stem from a boy in the first two years of life with tuberous sclerosis and intractable seizures.

This clone was detected a few times. V and J are TRBV12-3 or TRBV12-4 and TRBJ1-2; D is uncertain. Trimming took 1 base from V and 4 from J, leaving 7 bases between them. The CDR3 runs to 13 residues. This CDR3 reads CASSLEDVYGYTF. The CDR3 coding sequence is TGTGCCAGCAGTTTAGAAGACGTCTATGGCTACACCTTC.

This rearrangement joins TRBV12-5 to TRBJ2-7; 7 nucleotides match TRBD2. Germline V CDR1 and CDR2: LGHNT, FRNRAP. This CDR3 is 15 amino acids long. Losses at the gene ends were 5 bases for V and 0 bases for J; bases not matched to a gene: 7. In DNA, the CDR3 is TGTGCTAGTGGTACGGGACTATCTAGCTCCTACGAGCAGTACTTC. Its translation: CASGTGLSSSYEQYF.

This chain uses TRBV29-1 with TRBJ1-2; the match to TRBD1 covers 9 bases. This CDR3 spans 14 amino acids. The V gene end was trimmed by 1 base and the J gene end by 4 bases; junction bases not matched to a gene: 4. Germline CDR1 is SQVTM and CDR2 is ANQGSEA. CDR3 in amino acids: CSVEAGTGIYGYTF. Here the CDR3 DNA reads TGCAGCGTTGAAGCCGGGACAGGGATCTATGGCTACACCTTC.

This clone was seen a handful of times. The rearrangement uses TRBV24-1 and TRBJ1-5; D gene uncertain. The germline V gene has CDR1 KGHDR and CDR2 SFDVKD. This CDR3 has 13 residues. With 4 bases removed from V and 0 bases from J, the gap between germline ends came to 3 bases. CDR3 nucleotide sequence: TGTGCCACCAGTGAGTTTAGCAATCAGCCCCAGCATTTT. Its protein product is CATSEFSNQPQHF.

The rearrangement uses TRBV3-1 (or the pseudogene TRBV3-2) and TRBJ2-1; 7 nucleotides agree with TRBD2. CDR3 length equals 15 residues. Germline CDR1 reads LGHDT; CDR2 reads YNNKEL (reference sequence). Trimming at V came to 4 bases and at J to 8 bases, leaving 11 bases not matched to a gene. The DNA of the CDR3 is TGTGCCAGCAGCCCAAGCGGGGCTCGCGGGGATGAGCAGTTCTTC. Protein sequence: CASSPSGARGDEQFF.